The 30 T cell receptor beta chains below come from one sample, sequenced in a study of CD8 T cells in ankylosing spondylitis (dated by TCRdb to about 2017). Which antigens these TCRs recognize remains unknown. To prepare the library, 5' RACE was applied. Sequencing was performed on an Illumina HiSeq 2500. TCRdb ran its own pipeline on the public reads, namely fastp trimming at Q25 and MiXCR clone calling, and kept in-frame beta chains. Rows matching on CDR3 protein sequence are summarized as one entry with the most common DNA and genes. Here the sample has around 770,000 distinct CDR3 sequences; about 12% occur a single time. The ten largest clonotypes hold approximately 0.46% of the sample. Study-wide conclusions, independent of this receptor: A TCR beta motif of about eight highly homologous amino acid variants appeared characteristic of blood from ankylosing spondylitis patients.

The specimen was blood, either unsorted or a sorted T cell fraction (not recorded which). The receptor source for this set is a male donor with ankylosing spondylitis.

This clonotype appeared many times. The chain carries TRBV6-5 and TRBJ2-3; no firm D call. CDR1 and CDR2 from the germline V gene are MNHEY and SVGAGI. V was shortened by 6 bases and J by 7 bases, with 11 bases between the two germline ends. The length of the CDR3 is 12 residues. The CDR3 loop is CASRTGVYTQYF. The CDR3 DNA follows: TGTGCCAGCAGGACCGGAGTTTATACGCAGTATTTT.

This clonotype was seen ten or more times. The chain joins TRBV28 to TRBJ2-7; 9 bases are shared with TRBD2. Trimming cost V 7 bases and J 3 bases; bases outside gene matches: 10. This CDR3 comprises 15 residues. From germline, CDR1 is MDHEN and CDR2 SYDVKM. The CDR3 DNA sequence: TGTGCCAGCACCGCCGGGACTAGCAGTTTCTACGAGCAGTACTTC. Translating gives CASTAGTSSFYEQYF.

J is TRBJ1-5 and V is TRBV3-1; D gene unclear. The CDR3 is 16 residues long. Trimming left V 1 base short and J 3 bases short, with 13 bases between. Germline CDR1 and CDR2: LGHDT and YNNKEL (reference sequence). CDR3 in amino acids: CASSQGPGRVNQPQHF. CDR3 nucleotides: TGTGCCAGCAGCCAAGGGCCCGGGAGGGTCAATCAGCCCCAGCATTTT.

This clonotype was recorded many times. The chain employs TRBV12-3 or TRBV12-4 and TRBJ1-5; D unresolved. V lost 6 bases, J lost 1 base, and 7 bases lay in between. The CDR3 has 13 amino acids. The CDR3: CASRSQSNQPQHF. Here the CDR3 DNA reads TGTGCCAGCAGGTCCCAAAGCAATCAGCCCCAGCATTTT.

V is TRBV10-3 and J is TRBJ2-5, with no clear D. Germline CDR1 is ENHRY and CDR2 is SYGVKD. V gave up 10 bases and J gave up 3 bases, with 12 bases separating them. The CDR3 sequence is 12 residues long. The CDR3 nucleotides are TGTGCCACCTCCACCGCCGAAGAGACCCAGTACTTC. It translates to CATSTAEETQYF.

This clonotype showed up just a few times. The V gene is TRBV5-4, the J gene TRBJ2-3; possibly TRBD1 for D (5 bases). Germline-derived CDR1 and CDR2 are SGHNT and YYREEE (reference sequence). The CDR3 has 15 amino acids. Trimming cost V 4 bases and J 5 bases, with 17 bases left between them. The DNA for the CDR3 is TGTGCCAGCAGCCCTGGGGCTAGTCTGGGAGATACGCAGTATTTT. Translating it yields CASSPGASLGDTQYF.

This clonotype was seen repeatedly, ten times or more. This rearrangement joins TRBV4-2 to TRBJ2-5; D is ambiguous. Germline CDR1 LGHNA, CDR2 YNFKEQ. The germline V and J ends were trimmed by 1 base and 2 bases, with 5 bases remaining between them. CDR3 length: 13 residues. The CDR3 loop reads CASSQGPQETQYF. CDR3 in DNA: TGTGCCAGCAGCCAAGGACCACAAGAGACCCAGTACTTC.

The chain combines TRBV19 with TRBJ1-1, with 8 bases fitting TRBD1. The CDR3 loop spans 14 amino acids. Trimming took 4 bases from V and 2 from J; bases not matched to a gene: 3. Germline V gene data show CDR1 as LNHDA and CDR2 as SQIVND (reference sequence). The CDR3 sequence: CASSTQGGNTEAFF. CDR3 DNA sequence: TGTGCCAGTAGTACACAGGGGGGTAACACTGAAGCTTTCTTT.

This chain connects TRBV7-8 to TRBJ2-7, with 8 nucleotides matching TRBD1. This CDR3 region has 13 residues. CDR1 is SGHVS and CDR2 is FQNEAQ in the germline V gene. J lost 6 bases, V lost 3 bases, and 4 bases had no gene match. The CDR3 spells CASSLDRVFEQYF. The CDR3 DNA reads TGTGCCAGCAGCTTGGACAGGGTATTCGAGCAGTACTTC.

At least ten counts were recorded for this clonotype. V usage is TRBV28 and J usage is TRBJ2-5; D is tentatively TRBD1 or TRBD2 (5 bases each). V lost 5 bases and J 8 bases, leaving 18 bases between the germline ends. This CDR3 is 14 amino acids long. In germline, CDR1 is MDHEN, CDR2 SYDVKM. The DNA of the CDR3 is TGTGCCAGCAGTGCACTCCGGGGCCGGTATACCCAGTACTTC. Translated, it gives CASSALRGRYTQYF.

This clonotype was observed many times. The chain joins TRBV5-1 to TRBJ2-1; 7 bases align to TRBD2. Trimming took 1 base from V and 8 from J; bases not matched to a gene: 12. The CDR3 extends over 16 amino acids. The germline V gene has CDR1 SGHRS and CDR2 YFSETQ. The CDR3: CASSLPQGLFGDEQFF. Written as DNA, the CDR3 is TGCGCCAGCAGCTTGCCCCAGGGACTATTTGGGGATGAGCAGTTCTTC.

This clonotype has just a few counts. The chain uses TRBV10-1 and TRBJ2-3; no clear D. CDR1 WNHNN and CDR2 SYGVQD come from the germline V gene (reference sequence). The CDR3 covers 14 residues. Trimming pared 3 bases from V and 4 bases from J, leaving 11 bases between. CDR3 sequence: CASSDLGDSDTQYF. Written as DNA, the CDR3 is TGCGCCAGCAGTGATTTAGGAGATTCAGATACGCAGTATTTT.

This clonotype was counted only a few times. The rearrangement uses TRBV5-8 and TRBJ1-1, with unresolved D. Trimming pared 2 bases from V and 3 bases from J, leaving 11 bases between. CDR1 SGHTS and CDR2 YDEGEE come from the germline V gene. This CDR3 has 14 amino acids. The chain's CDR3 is CASSFERVDTEAFF. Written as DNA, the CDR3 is TGTGCCAGCAGCTTCGAAAGGGTGGACACTGAAGCTTTCTTT.

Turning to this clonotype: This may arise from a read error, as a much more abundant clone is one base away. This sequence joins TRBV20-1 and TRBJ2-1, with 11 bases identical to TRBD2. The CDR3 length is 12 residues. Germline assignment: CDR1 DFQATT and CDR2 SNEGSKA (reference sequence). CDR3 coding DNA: TGCAGAGCTAGCGGGGGGCGGGATGAGCAGTTCTTC. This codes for CRASGGRDEQFF.

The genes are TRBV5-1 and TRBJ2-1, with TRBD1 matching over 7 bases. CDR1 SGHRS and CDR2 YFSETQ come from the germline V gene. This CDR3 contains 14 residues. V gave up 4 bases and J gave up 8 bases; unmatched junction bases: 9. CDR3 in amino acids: CASSATGSSDEQFF. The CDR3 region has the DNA TGCGCCAGCAGCGCGACAGGGTCGAGTGATGAGCAGTTCTTC.

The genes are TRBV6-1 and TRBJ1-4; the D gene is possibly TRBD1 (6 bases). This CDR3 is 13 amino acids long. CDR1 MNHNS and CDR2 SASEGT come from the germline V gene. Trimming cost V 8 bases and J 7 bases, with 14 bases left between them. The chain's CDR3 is CASGRGQGEKLFF. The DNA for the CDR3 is TGTGCCAGCGGGCGGGGGCAGGGTGAAAAACTGTTTTTT.

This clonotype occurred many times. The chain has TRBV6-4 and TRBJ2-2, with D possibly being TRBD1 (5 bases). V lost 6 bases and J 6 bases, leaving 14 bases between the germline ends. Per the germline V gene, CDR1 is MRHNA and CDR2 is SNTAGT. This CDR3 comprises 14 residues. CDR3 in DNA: TGTGCCAGCAGAGCAACGGCAGGGTCCGGGGAGCTGTTTTTT. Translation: CASRATAGSGELFF.

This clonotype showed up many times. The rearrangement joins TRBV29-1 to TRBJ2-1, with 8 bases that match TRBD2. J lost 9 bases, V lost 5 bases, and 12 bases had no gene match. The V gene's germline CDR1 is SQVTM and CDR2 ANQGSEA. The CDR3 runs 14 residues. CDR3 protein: CSVRRGLGDGEQFF. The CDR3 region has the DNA TGCAGCGTTCGTCGGGGACTAGGTGATGGTGAGCAGTTCTTC.

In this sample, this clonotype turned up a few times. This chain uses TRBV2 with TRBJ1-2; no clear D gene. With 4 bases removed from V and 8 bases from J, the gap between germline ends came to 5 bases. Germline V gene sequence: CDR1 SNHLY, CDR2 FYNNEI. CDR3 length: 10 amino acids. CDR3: CASSGGGYTF. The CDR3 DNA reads TGTGCCAGCAGTGGTGGAGGCTACACCTTC.

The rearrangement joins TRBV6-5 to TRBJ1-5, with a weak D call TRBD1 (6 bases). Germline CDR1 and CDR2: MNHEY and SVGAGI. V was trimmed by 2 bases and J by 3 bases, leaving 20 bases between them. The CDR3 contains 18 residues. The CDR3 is CASSYRSQGIVLNQPQHF. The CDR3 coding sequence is TGTGCCAGCAGTTACCGGTCACAGGGTATAGTTCTCAATCAGCCCCAGCATTTT.

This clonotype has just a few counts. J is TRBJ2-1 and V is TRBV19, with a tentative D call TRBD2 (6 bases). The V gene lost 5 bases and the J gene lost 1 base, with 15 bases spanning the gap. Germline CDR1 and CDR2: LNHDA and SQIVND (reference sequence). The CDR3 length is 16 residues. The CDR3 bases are TGTGCCAGTAGTGCCGTGGGGGGTGGGTCCTACAATGAGCAGTTCTTC. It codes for CASSAVGGGSYNEQFF.

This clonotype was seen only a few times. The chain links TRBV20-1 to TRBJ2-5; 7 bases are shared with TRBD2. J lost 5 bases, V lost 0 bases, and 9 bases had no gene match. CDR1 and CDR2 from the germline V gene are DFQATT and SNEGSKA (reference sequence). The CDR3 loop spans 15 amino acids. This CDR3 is CSARDPREGQETQYF. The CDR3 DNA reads TGCAGTGCTAGAGATCCAAGGGAGGGCCAGGAGACCCAGTACTTC.

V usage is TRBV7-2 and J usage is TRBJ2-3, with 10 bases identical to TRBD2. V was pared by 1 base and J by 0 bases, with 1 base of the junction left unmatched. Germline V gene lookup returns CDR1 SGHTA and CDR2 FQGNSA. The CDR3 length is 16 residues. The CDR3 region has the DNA TGTGCCAGCAGCTTAGGGGGACTAGCGAGCACAGATACGCAGTATTTT. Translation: CASSLGGLASTDTQYF. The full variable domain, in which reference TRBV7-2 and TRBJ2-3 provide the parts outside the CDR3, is GAGVSQSPSNKVTEKGKDVELRCDPISGHTALYWYRQSLGQGLEFLIYFQGNSAPDKSGLPSDRFSAERTGGSVSTLTIQRTQQEDSAVYLCASSLGGLASTDTQYFGPGTRLTVL.

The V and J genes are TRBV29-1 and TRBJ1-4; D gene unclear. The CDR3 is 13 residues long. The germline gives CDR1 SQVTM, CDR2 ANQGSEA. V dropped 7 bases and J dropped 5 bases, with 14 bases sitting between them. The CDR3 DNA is TGCAGCGCCACTCGGACCGGGAATGAAAAACTGTTTTTT. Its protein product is CSATRTGNEKLFF.

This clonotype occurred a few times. The CDR3 DNA reads as TGCGCCAGCAGCTTGGGCCAACTAAACGAGCAGTACTTC. It yields the protein CASSLGQLNEQYF. This chain uses TRBV5-1 with TRBJ2-7; D call uncertain. Deletions cut 0 bases from V and 5 bases from J, with 9 bases between. Germline V lookup: CDR1 SGHRS, CDR2 YFSETQ. This CDR3 spans 13 amino acids.

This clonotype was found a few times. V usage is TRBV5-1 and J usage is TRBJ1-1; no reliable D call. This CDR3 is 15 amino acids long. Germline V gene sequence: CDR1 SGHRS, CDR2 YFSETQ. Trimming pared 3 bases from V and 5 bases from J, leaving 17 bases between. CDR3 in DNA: TGCGCCAGCAGCTCCGGAGAACCGCGAGTGACTGAAGCTTTCTTT. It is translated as CASSSGEPRVTEAFF.

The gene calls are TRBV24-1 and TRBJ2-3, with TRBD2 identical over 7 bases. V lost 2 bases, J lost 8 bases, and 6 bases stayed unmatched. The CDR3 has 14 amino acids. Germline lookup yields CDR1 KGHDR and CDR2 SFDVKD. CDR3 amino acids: CATSDYYGRSTQYF. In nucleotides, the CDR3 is TGTGCCACCAGTGATTACTACGGGAGGAGTACGCAGTATTTT.

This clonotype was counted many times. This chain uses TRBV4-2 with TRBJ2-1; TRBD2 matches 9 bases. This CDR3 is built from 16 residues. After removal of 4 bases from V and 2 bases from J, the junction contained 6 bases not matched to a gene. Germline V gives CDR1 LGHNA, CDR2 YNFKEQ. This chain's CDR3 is CASSPGLAGTYNEQFF. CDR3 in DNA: TGTGCCAGCAGCCCGGGCCTAGCGGGGACCTACAATGAGCAGTTCTTC.

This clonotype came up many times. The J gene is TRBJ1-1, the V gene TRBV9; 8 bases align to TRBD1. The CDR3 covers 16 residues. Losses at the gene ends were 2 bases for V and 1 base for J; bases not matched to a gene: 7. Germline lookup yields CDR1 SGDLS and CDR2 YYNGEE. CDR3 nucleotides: TGTGCCAGCAGCGTGGGGCCGGGACAGGAGAACACTGAAGCTTTCTTT. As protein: CASSVGPGQENTEAFF.

CDR3 DNA: TGCAGTGCTAGAGTTGGGACTAGCGGTTACGAGCAGTACTTC. Protein: CSARVGTSGYEQYF. This sequence joins TRBV20-1 and TRBJ2-7; 11 positions agree with TRBD2. The CDR3 runs to 14 residues. The V segment lost 1 base and the J segment 4 bases; nucleotides outside the gene matches: 3. CDR1 is DFQATT, CDR2 SNEGSKA, per germline (reference sequence).